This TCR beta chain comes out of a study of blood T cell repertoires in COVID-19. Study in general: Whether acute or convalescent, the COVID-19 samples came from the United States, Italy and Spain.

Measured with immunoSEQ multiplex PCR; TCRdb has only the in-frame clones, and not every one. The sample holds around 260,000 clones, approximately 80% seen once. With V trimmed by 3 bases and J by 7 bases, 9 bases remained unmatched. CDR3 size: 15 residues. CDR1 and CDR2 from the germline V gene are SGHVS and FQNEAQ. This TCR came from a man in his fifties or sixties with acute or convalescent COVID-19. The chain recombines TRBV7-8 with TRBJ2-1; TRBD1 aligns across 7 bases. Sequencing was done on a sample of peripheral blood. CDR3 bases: TGTGCCAGCAGCTTGGGTCCGACAGGGTTAAATGAGCAGTTCTTC. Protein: CASSLGPTGLNEQFF.